Listed here are 3 T cell receptor beta chains from one sample, sequenced in a study of blood T cells in healthy people across ages. Primed by a sample-barcoded 5' primer and a J-beta primer mix, a second PCR proceeded for 7 to 11 cycles. One entry per CDR3 protein results from TCRdb running MiXCR on the 5' RACE reads. The repertoire includes over 1,300,000 distinct CDR3 sequences, approximately 59% of them detected once, and more than 6% sits in the top ten. Source material: blood. The source is a man aged 18 to 30 in good health.

The V call is TRBV2, the J call TRBJ1-1, with D uncertain. Per the germline V gene, CDR1 is SNHLY and CDR2 is FYNNEI. Trimming cost V 8 bases and J 0 bases, with 10 bases left between them. This CDR3 is 13 amino acids long. In DNA form, the CDR3 reads TGTGCCAGCGTTGGCGGACTGAACACTGAAGCTTTCTTT. Its protein is CASVGGLNTEAFF.

The rearrangement joins TRBV6-1 to TRBJ2-7; 11 bases match TRBD1. The DNA end is a closer match to TRBJ2-5, so the J assignment may be wrong. The CDR3 contains 18 residues. The V gene's germline CDR1 is MNHNS and CDR2 SASEGT. As DNA, the CDR3 is TGTGCCAGCACCACAAACCCCATGGGACAGGGGGGGAGGGAGACCCAGTACTTC. Amino acids: CASTTNPMGQGGRETQYF.

The chain uses TRBV12-3 or TRBV12-4 and TRBJ2-5; D unresolved. CDR3 length: 16 amino acids. V shed 0 bases and J shed 1 base, with 12 bases lying between them. The CDR3 bases are TGTGCCAGCAGTTTAGCCGGACCGTGGGGCCAAGAGACCCAGTACTTC. Its protein product is CASSLAGPWGQETQYF.